Listed below are T cell receptor beta chains from one sample, sequenced in a study of shared clonotypes between healthy human individuals. The data were produced by immunoSEQ multiplex PCR, yet TCRdb's version contains in-frame clones alone and is incomplete. Of some 2,100,000 clones listed, about 92% are singletons. Sequencing was performed on naive CD8+ T cells from PBMCs. The receptors shown here come from a man in his late teens or twenties in good health. Some clones in this sample may be carry-over from other donors' samples. Both conserved end residues are part of each CDR3. A D gene is named only where the DNA matches it firmly. Rows may omit the clone size; those that give it use once, few, many or a size class.

TRBJ2-3,once,.,TRBV7-6,CASSLSRESTDTQYF,TGTGCCAGCAGCTTAAGTCGGGAGAGCACAGATACGCAGTATTTT
TRBJ2-1,.,.,TRBV27,CASSLSVRVVADFYNEQFF,TGTGCCAGCAGTTTATCGGTACGTGTTGTAGCGGATTTTTACAATGAGCAGTTCTTC
TRBJ2-3,.,.,TRBV2,CAKLARDTQYF,TGTGCCAAGCTTGCTAGAGATACGCAGTATTTT
TRBJ2-1,.,.,TRBV27,CASSDRGGSYNEQFF,TGTGCCAGCAGTGACCGGGGTGGCTCCTACAATGAGCAGTTCTTC
TRBJ1-2,.,.,TRBV7-9,CASSLMGGPNYGYTF,TGTGCCAGCAGCTTAATGGGCGGGCCTAACTATGGCTACACCTTC
TRBJ1-2,.,.,TRBV4-2,CASSQVDSDYGYTF,TGTGCCAGCAGCCAAGTTGACAGCGATTATGGCTACACCTTC
TRBJ2-7,.,.,TRBV5-1,CASSFAGGQTYEQYF,TGCGCCAGCAGCTTCGCCGGAGGACAGACCTACGAGCAGTACTTC
TRBJ1-3,once,.,TRBV19,CASSMDAENTIYF,TGTGCCAGTAGTATGGATGCGGAGAACACCATATATTTT
TRBJ1-2,.,TRBD1,TRBV30,CAWSVGTGYGYTF,TGTGCCTGGAGTGTGGGGACAGGCTATGGCTACACCTTC
TRBJ1-1,.,TRBD1,TRBV19,CASSIAGGQDLRAFF,TGTGCCAGTAGTATAGCCGGGGGACAGGATTTGCGAGCTTTCTTT
TRBJ1-1,.,.,TRBV6-1,CASSDFAGVTEAFF,TGTGCCAGCAGTGATTTTGCGGGGGTCACTGAAGCTTTCTTT
TRBJ1-1,.,.,TRBV27,CASSLFSGTEAFF,TGTGCCAGCAGTTTATTTTCCGGCACTGAAGCTTTCTTT
TRBJ2-2,.,.,TRBV7-3,CASSLGLNTGELFF,TGTGCCAGCAGCTTGGGGCTAAACACCGGGGAGCTGTTTTTT
TRBJ1-5,.,.,TRBV4-1,CASSQVGWGEGNQPQHF,TGCGCCAGCAGCCAAGTAGGCTGGGGAGAGGGCAATCAGCCCCAGCATTTT
TRBJ2-7,.,TRBD1,TRBV6-1,CASSARDRGAYEQYF,TGTGCCAGCAGTGCCCGGGACAGGGGGGCCTACGAGCAGTACTTC
TRBJ2-1,.,.,TRBV5-5,CASSSPSVINEQFF,TGTGCCAGCAGCTCTCCTAGCGTCATCAATGAGCAGTTCTTC
TRBJ1-1,.,.,TRBV18,CASSPSEGGATEAFF,TGTGCCAGCTCACCATCCGAAGGGGGTGCCACTGAAGCTTTCTTT
TRBJ1-5,.,.,TRBV2,CASSDFVGSDGNQPQHF,TGTGCCAGCAGTGACTTTGTGGGATCGGACGGCAATCAGCCCCAGCATTTT
TRBJ1-5,few,.,TRBV25-1,CASSAAGLNQPQHF,TGTGCCAGCAGTGCGGCAGGCCTCAATCAGCCCCAGCATTTT
TRBJ2-7,.,.,TRBV15,CATSDGRGTYEQYF,TGTGCCACCTCCGACGGGAGAGGAACCTACGAGCAGTACTTC
TRBJ2-1,.,.,TRBV5-1,CASSFGTEQFF,TGCGCCAGCAGCTTCGGGACCGAGCAGTTCTTC
TRBJ1-5,.,.,TRBV28,CATRPRGSNQPQHF,TGTGCCACCCGACCGAGGGGGAGCAATCAGCCCCAGCATTTT
TRBJ1-5,.,TRBD1,TRBV9,CASSGQGARQPQHF,TGTGCCAGCAGCGGACAGGGGGCGAGGCAGCCCCAGCATTTT
TRBJ2-3,.,TRBD2,TRBV12-5,CASGISGASTDTQYF,TGTGCTAGTGGGATTAGCGGGGCTAGCACAGATACGCAGTATTTT
TRBJ2-2,.,.,TRBV27,CASSFRYTGELFF,TGTGCCAGCAGTTTTAGGTACACCGGGGAGCTGTTTTTT
TRBJ2-7,.,.,TRBV7-2,CASNWGPYEQYF,TGTGCCAGCAACTGGGGGCCGTACGAGCAGTACTTC
TRBJ2-6,.,.,TRBV19,CASSMPGLPSGANVLTF,TGTGCCAGTAGTATGCCAGGGCTCCCCTCTGGGGCCAACGTCCTGACTTTC
TRBJ2-2,.,.,TRBV27,CATLKSKGNTGELFF,TGTGCCACCCTGAAGTCTAAGGGGAACACCGGGGAGCTGTTTTTT
TRBJ2-1,.,.,TRBV7-9,CASAKLLRNEQFF,TGTGCCAGCGCTAAACTCCTCCGCAATGAGCAGTTCTTC
TRBJ2-1,.,TRBD2,TRBV2,CASILGSGVYNEQFF,TGTGCCAGCATCCTGGGTAGCGGGGTATACAATGAGCAGTTCTTC
TRBJ2-7,.,TRBD1,TRBV2,CASRGGQGSYEQYF,TGTGCCAGCAGGGGCGGACAGGGGTCCTACGAGCAGTACTTC
TRBJ1-2,.,.,TRBV28,CASSLLIGRRDYGYTF,TGTGCCAGCAGTCTTCTCATAGGGCGGCGGGACTATGGCTACACCTTC
TRBJ1-2,.,.,TRBV27,CKYPGYTF,TGCAAGTACCCTGGCTACACCTTC
TRBJ1-1,.,.,TRBV7-9,CASSLQGGMNTEAFF,TGTGCCAGCAGCCTCCAGGGTGGGATGAACACTGAAGCTTTCTTT
TRBJ2-3,.,.,TRBV6-5,CASSLREGGTDTQYF,TGTGCCAGCAGTTTACGGGAAGGTGGGACAGATACGCAGTATTTT
TRBJ2-7,few,TRBD1,TRBV27,CASSWDSSYEQYF,TGTGCCAGCAGTTGGGACAGCTCCTACGAGCAGTACTTC
TRBJ2-3,.,TRBD2,TRBV7-9,CASSFPLAGGTDTQYF,TGTGCCAGCAGCTTCCCCCTAGCGGGAGGAACAGATACGCAGTATTTT
TRBJ2-2,.,.,TRBV27,CASSLAQGGTGELFF,TGTGCCAGCAGTTTAGCTCAGGGGGGAACCGGGGAGCTGTTTTTT
TRBJ1-4,.,.,TRBV29-1,CSVVDNNEKLFF,TGCAGCGTTGTGGACAATAATGAAAAACTGTTTTTT
TRBJ2-7,.,.,TRBV4-1,CASSHWSDSRYYEQYF,TGCGCCAGCAGCCATTGGTCGGATTCGAGATACTACGAGCAGTACTTC
TRBJ2-1,.,TRBD2,TRBV19,CASSNDPGLEIYNEQFF,TGTGCCAGTAGTAACGATCCGGGACTAGAGATCTACAATGAGCAGTTCTTC
TRBJ2-1,once,.,TRBV9,CASTQGGASVNEQFF,TGTGCCAGCACCCAAGGGGGGGCGAGTGTGAATGAGCAGTTCTTC
TRBJ2-7,.,TRBD1,TRBV7-8,CASSPRTGLDEQYF,TGTGCCAGCAGCCCCCGGACAGGGTTGGACGAGCAGTACTTC
TRBJ2-3,.,.,TRBV9,CASSLIATSTDTQYF,TGTGCCAGCAGCCTCATAGCGACTAGCACAGATACGCAGTATTTT
TRBJ2-1,.,TRBD2,TRBV7-8,CASRSGLAGVNEQFF,TGTGCCAGCAGATCCGGACTAGCGGGAGTCAATGAGCAGTTCTTC
TRBJ1-1,.,.,TRBV9,CASSVGGGREPEAFF,TGTGCCAGCAGCGTAGGAGGCGGTCGGGAGCCTGAAGCTTTCTTT
TRBJ2-5,.,.,TRBV27,CASSQQGFQETQYF,TGTGCCAGCAGTCAACAGGGCTTCCAAGAGACCCAGTACTTC
TRBJ2-7,.,TRBD1,TRBV13,CASSNSDRVGDEQYF,TGTGCCAGCAGCAACTCCGACAGGGTCGGCGACGAGCAGTACTTC
TRBJ2-7,.,.,TRBV9,CASSGVPRGPGSAEQYF,TGTGCCAGCAGCGGTGTCCCTAGAGGGCCGGGGAGTGCCGAGCAGTACTTC
TRBJ1-5,.,TRBD1,TRBV6-5,CARNRGVGNQPQHF,TGTGCCAGAAACAGGGGAGTCGGCAATCAGCCCCAGCATTTT
TRBJ2-7,.,TRBD1,TRBV10-3,CAISESRTGLYEQYF,TGTGCCATCAGTGAGTCAAGGACAGGGTTATACGAGCAGTACTTC
TRBJ2-7,.,.,TRBV2,CASSGAGPRQEIEQYF,TGTGCCAGCAGTGGGGCAGGTCCGAGACAGGAGATCGAGCAGTACTTC
TRBJ2-2,.,TRBD2,TRBV15,CVTGGYPTSGRTGGELFF,TGTGTGACTGGAGGGTACCCAACTAGCGGGAGGACGGGCGGGGAGCTGTTTTTT
TRBJ2-1,once,.,TRBV27,CASSLFRSNEQFF,TGTGCCAGCAGTTTATTCAGAAGCAATGAGCAGTTCTTC